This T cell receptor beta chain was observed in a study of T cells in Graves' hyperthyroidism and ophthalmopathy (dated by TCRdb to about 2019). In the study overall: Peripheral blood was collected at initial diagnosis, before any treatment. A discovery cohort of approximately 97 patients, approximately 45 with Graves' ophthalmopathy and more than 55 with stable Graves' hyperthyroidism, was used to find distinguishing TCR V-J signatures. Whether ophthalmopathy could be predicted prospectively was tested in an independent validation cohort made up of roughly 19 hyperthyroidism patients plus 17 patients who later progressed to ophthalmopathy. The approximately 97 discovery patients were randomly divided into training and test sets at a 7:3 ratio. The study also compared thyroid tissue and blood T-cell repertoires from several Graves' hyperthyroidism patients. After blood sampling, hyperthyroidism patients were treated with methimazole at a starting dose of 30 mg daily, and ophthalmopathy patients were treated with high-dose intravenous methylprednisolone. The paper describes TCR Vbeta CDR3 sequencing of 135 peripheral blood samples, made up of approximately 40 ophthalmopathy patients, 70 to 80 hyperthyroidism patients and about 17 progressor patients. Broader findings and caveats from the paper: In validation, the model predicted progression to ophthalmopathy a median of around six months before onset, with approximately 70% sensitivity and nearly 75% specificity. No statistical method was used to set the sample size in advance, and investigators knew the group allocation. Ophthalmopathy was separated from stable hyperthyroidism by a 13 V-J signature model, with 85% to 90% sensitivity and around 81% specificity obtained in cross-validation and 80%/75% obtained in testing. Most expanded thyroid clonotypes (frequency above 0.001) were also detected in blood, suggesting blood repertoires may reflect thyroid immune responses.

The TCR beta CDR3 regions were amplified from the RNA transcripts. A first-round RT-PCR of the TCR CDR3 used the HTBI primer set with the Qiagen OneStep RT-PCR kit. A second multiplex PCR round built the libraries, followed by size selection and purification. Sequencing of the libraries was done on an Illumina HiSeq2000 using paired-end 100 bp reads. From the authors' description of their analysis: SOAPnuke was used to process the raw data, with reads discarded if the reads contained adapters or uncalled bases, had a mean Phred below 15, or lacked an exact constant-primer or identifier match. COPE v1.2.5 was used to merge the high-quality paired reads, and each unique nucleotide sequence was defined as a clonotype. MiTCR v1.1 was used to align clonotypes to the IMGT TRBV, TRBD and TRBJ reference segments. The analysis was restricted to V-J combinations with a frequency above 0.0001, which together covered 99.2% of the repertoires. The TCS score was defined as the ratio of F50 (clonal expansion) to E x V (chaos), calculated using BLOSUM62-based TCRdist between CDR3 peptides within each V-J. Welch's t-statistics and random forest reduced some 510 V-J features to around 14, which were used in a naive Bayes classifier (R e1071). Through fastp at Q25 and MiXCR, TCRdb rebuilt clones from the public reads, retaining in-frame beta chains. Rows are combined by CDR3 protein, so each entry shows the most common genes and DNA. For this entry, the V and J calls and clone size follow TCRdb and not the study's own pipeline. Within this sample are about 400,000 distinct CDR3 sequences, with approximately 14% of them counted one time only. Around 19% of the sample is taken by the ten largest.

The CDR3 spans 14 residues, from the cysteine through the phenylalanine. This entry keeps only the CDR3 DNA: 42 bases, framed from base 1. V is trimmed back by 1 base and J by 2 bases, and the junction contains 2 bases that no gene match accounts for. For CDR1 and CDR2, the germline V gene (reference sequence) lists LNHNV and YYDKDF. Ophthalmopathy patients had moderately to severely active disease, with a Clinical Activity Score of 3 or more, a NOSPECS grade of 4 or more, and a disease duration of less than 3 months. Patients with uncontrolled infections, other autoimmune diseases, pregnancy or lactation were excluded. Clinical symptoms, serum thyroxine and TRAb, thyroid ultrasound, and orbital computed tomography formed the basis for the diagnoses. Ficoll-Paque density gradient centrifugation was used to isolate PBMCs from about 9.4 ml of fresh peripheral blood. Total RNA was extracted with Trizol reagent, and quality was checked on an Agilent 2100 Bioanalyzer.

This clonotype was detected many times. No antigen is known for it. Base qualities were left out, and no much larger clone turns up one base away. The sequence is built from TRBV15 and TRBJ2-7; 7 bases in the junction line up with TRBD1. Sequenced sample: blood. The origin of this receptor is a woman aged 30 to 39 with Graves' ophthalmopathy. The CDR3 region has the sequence CATSRGDSTYEQYF. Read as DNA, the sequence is TGTGCCACCAGCAGAGGGGACAGTACCTACGAGCAGTACTTC.